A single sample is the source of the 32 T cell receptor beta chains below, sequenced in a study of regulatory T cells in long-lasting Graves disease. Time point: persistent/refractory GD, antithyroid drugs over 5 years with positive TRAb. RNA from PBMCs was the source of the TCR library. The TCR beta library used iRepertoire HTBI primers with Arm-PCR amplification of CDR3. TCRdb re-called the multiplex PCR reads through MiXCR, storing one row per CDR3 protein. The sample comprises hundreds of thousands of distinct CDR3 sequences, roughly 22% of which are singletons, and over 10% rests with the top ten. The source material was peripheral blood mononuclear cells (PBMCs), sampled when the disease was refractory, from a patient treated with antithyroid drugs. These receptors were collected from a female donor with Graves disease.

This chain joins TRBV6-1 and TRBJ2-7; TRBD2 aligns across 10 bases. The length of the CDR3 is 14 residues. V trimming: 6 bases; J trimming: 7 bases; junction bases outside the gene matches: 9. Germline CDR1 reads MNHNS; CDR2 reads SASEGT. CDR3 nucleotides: TGTGCCAGCAGCTACAGCGGGGGGGTCGAAGAGCAGTACTTC. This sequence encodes CASSYSGGVEEQYF.

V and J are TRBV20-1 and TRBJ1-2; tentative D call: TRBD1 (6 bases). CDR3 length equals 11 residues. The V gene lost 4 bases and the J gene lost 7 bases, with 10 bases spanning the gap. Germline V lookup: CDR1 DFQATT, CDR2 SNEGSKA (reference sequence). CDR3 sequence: CSAKGGGGYTF. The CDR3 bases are TGCAGTGCTAAGGGGGGTGGTGGCTACACCTTC.

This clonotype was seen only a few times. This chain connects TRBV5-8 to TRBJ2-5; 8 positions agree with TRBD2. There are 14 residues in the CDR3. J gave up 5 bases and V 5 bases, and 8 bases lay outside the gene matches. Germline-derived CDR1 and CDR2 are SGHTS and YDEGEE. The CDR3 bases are TGTGCCAGCAGTCAAGCCGGGACTAGTGAGACCCAGTACTTC. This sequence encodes CASSQAGTSETQYF.

The CDR3 spells CASSVSTGGSTDTQYF. For the CDR3, the DNA is TGTGCCAGCAGCGTATCAACGGGAGGGAGCACAGATACGCAGTATTTT. This chain joins TRBV9 and TRBJ2-3; 8 nucleotides match TRBD2. Unmatched junction bases numbered 4, after V lost 1 base and J lost 0 bases. The CDR3 contains 16 residues. The germline V gene encodes CDR1 SGDLS and CDR2 YYNGEE.

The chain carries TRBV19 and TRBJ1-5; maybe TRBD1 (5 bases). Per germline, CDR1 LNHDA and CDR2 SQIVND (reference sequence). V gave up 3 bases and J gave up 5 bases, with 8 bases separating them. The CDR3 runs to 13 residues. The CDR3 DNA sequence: TGTGCCAGTAGTATCAGGGCTGATCAGCCCCAGCATTTT. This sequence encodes CASSIRADQPQHF.

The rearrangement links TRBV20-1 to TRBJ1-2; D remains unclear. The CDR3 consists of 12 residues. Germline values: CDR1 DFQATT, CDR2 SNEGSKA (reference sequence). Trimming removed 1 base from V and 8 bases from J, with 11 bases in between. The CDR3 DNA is TGCAGTGCTAGAGCCCTATCGGGAGGCTACACCTTC. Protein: CSARALSGGYTF.

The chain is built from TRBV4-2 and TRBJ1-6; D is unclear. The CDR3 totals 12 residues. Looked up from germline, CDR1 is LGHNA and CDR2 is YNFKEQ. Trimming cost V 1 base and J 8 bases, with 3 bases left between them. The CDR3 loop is CASSQVDSPLHF. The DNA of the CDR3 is TGTGCCAGCAGCCAAGTAGATTCACCCCTCCACTTT.

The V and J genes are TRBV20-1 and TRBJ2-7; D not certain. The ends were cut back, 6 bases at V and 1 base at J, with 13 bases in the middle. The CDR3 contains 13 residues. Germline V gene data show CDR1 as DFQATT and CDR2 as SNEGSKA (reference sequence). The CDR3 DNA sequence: TGCAGTGCCTTCACAGCACGTTCCTACGAGCAGTACTTC. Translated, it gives CSAFTARSYEQYF.

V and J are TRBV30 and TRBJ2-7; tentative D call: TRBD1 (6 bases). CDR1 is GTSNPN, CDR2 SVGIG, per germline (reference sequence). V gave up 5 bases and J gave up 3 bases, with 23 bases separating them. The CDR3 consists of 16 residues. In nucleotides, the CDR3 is TGTGCCTGGGATGCTGCAGGGACATCAGTCAACTACGAGCAGTACTTC. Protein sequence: CAWDAAGTSVNYEQYF.

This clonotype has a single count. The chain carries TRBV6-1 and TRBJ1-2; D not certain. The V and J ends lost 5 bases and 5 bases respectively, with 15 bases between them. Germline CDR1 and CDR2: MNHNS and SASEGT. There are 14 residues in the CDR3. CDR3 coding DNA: TGTGCCAGCAGTACAAACAAGAGAGAGTATGGCTACACCTTC. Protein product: CASSTNKREYGYTF.

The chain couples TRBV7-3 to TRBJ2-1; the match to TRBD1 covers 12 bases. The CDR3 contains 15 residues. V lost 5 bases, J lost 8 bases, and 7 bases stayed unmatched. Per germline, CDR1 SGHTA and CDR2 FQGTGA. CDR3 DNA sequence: TGTGCCAGCAGCAGATCCGGGACAGGGGGCCATGAGCAGTTCTTC. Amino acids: CASSRSGTGGHEQFF.

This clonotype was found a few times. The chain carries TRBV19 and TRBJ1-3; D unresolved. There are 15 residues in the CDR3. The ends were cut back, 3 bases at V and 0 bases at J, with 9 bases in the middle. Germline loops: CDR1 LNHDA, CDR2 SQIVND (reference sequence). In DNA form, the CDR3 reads TGTGCCAGTAGTATGGGAATCAGCTCTGGAAACACCATATATTTT. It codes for CASSMGISSGNTIYF.

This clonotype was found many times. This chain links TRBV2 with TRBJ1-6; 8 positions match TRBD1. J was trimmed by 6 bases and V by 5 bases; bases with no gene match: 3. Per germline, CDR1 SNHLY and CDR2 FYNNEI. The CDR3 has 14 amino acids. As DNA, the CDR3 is TGTGCCAGCAGTCCGGACAGGGTTAATTCACCCCTCCACTTT. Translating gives CASSPDRVNSPLHF. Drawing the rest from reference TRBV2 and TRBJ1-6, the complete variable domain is EPEVTQTPSHQVTQMGQEVILRCVPISNHLYFYWYRQILGQKVEFLVSFYNNEISEKSEIFDDQFSVERPDGSNFTLKIRSTKLEDSAMYFCASSPDRVNSPLHFGNGTRLTVT.

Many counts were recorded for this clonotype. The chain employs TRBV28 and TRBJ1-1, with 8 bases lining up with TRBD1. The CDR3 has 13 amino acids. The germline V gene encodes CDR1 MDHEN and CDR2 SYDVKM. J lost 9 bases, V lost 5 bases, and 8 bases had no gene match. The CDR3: CASSLPGQGKAFF. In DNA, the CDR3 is TGTGCCAGCAGTCTCCCCGGACAGGGCAAAGCTTTCTTT.

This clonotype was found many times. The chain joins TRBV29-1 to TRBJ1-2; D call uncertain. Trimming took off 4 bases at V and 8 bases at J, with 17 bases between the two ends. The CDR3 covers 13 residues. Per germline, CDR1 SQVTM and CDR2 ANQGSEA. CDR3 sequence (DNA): TGCAGCGTTGCCCTCGTGAGGCGAGACGGCTACACCTTC. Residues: CSVALVRRDGYTF.

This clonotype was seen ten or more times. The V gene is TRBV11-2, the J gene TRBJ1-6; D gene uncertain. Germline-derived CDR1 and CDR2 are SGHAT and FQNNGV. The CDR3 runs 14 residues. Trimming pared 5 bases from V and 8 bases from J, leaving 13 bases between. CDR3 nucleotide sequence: TGTGCCAGCAGCCGCTCGATGCCTTATTCACCCCTCCACTTT. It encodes CASSRSMPYSPLHF. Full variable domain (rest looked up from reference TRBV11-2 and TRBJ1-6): EAGVAQSPRYKIIEKRQSVAFWCNPISGHATLYWYQQILGQGPKLLIQFQNNGVVDDSQLPKDRFSAERLKGVDSTLKIQPAKLEDSAVYLCASSRSMPYSPLHFGNGTRLTVT.

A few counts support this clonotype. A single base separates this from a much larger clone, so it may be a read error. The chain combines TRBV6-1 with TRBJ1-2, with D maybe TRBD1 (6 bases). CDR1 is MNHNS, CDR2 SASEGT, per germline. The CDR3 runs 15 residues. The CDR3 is CASSLPTGTNYGYAF. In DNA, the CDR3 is TGTGCCAGCAGCTTACCCACAGGGACGAACTATGGCTACGCCTTC.

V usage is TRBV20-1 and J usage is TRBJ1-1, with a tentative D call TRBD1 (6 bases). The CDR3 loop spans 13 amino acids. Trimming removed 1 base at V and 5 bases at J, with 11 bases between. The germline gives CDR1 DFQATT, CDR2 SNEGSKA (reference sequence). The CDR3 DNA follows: TGCAGTGCTAGAGTAGGGGGTTCAACTGAAGCTTTCTTT. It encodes CSARVGGSTEAFF.

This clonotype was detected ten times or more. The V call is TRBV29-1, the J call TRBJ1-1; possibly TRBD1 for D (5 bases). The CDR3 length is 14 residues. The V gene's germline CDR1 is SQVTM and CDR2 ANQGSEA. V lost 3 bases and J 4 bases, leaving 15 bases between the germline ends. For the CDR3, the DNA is TGCAGCGTTGAGGGGCGGGGAGGTAGCACTGAAGCTTTCTTT. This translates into CSVEGRGGSTEAFF.

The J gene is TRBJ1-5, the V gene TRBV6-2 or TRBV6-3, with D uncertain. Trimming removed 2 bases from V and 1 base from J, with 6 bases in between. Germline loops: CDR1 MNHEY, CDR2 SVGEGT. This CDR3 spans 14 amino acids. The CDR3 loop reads CASSYGTSNQPQHF. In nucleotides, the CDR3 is TGTGCCAGCAGTTACGGTACGAGCAATCAGCCCCAGCATTTT.

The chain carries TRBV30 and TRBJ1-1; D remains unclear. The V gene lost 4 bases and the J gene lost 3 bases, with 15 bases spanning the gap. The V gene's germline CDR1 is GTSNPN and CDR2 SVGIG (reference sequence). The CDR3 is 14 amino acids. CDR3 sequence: CAWTIPSRDTEAFF. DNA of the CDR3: TGTGCCTGGACCATCCCTTCGCGGGACACTGAAGCTTTCTTT. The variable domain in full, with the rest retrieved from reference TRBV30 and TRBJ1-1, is SQTIHQWPATLVQPVGSPLSLECTVEGTSNPNLYWYRQAAGRGLQLLFYSVGIGQISSEVPQNLSASRPQDRQFILSSKKLLLSDSGFYLCAWTIPSRDTEAFFGQGTRLTVV.

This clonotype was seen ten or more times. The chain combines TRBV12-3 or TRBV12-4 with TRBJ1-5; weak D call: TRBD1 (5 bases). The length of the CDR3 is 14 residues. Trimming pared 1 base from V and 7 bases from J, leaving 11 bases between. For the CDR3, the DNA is TGTGCCAGCAGTTTAGTAGGGGATGGACAGCCCCAGCATTTT. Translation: CASSLVGDGQPQHF.

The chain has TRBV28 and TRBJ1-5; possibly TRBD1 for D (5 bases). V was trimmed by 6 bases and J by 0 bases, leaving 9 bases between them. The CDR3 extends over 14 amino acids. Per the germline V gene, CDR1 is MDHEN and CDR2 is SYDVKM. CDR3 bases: TGTGCCAGCAGCGGACACCATAGCAATCAGCCCCAGCATTTT. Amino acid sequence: CASSGHHSNQPQHF.

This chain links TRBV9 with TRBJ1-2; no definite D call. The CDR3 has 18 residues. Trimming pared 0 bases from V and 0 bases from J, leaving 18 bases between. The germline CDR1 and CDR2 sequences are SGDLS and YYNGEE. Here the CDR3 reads CASSVEPSRAVANYGYTF. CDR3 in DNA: TGTGCCAGCAGCGTAGAGCCATCTCGCGCCGTTGCTAACTATGGCTACACCTTC.

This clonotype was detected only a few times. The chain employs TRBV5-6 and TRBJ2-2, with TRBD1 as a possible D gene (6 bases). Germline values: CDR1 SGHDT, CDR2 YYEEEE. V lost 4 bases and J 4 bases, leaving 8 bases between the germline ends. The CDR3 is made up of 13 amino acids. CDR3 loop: CASSEDSTGELFF. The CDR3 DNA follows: TGTGCCAGCAGCGAGGACAGCACCGGGGAGCTGTTTTTT.

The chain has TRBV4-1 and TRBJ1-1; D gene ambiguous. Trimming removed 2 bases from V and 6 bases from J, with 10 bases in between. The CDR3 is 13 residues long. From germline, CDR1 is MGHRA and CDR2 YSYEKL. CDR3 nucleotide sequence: TGCGCCAGCAGCCAACAAGGGATTCCTGAAGCTTTCTTT. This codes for CASSQQGIPEAFF.

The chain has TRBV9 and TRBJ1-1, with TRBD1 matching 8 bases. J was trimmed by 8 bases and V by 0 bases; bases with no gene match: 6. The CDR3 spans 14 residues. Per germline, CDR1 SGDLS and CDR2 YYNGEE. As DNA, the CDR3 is TGTGCCAGCAGCGTAGAACAAAGGGACAGGGAAGCTTTCTTT. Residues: CASSVEQRDREAFF.

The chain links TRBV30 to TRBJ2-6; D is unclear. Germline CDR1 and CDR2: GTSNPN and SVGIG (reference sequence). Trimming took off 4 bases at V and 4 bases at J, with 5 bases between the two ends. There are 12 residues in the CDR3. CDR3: CAWNPGANVLTF. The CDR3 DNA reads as TGTGCCTGGAACCCCGGGGCCAACGTCCTGACTTTC.

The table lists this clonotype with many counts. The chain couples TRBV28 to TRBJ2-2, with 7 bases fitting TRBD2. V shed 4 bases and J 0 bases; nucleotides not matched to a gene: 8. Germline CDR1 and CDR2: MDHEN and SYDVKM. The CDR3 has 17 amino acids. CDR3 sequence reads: CASSYPEAGANTGELFF. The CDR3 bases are TGTGCCAGCAGTTACCCCGAGGCGGGGGCGAACACCGGGGAGCTGTTTTTT.

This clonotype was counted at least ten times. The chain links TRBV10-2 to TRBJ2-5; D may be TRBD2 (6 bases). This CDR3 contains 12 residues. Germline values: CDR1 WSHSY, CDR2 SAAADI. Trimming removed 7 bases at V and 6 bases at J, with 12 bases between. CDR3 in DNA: TGCGCCAGCACGGGGGAATTAAAGACCCAGTACTTC. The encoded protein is CASTGELKTQYF.

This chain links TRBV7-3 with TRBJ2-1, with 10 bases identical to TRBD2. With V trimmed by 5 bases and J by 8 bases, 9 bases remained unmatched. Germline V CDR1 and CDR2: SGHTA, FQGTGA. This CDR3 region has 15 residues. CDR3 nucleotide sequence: TGTGCCAGCAGCCGCAGAGCGGGAGGGAAGGATGAGCAGTTCTTC. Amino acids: CASSRRAGGKDEQFF.

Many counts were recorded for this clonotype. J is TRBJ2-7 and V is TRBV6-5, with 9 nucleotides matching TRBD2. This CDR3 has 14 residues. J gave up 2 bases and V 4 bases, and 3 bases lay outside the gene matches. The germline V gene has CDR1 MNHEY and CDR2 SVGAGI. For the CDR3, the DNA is TGTGCCAGCAGTTGGCGGGAGGGTACCTACGAGCAGTACTTC. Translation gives CASSWREGTYEQYF.